Following are 18 T cell receptor beta chains from one sample sequenced in a study of CD8 T cells in Susac syndrome. Random hexamers served to reverse transcribe roughly 0.45 to 1 ug RNA. Each CDR3 protein gets one entry after TCRdb re-called the immunoSEQ multiplex PCR reads with MiXCR. Of 190,000 or so distinct CDR3 sequences in the sample, about 95% were seen once. Sequences were obtained from CD4+ T cells from PBMCs. These receptors all come from a human donor with multiple sclerosis.

The CDR3 nucleotides read TGTGCCAGCAGCCAAGACACCGGACGCGGCCTTACGCAGTATTTT. It yields the protein CASSQDTGRGLTQYF. The chain uses TRBV3-1 and TRBJ2-3, with D unresolved. Trimming stripped 0 bases from V and 8 bases from J, with 15 bases between. The CDR3 contains 15 residues. CDR1 is LGHDT, CDR2 YNNKEL, per germline (reference sequence).

The chain joins TRBV20-1 to TRBJ2-2; 8 positions agree with TRBD1. CDR3 length: 15 amino acids. Germline V gene lookup returns CDR1 DFQATT and CDR2 SNEGSKA (reference sequence). The trim removed 3 bases at V and 1 base at J, leaving 4 bases unmatched. The CDR3 loop is CSASRGTGNTGELFF. CDR3 bases: TGCAGTGCTAGCCGGGGGACAGGGAACACCGGGGAGCTGTTTTTT.

The chain uses TRBV27 and TRBJ1-1, with 9 positions matching TRBD1. The CDR3 totals 15 residues. Trimming at V came to 4 bases and at J to 3 bases, leaving 6 bases not matched to a gene. CDR1 and CDR2 (germline): MNHEY, SMNVEV (reference sequence). CDR3 region: CASSSYRGRDTEAFF. Written as DNA, the CDR3 is TGTGCCAGCAGTTCGTACAGGGGGCGGGACACTGAAGCTTTCTTT.

The chain carries TRBV6-2 or TRBV6-3 and TRBJ2-3, with D unresolved. This CDR3 comprises 15 residues. The germline V and J ends were trimmed by 0 bases and 2 bases, with 9 bases remaining between them. The germline V gene encodes CDR1 MNHEY and CDR2 SVGEGT. CDR3 sequence: CASSYSGGFTDTQYF. The DNA of the CDR3 is TGTGCCAGCAGTTACTCAGGCGGCTTCACAGATACGCAGTATTTT.

The chain has TRBV5-4 and TRBJ1-6; TRBD1 agrees at 8 bases. The V gene's germline CDR1 is SGHNT and CDR2 YYREEE (reference sequence). The CDR3 loop spans 18 amino acids. V lost 5 bases, J lost 13 bases, and 23 bases stayed unmatched. The DNA for the CDR3 is TGTGCCAGCAGTCCCGGACAGGGTGCCCACATTCCACGTGCGCCCCTCCACTTT. Amino acids: CASSPGQGAHIPRAPLHF.

J is TRBJ2-3 and V is TRBV29-1; 7 bases agree with TRBD1. The CDR3 extends over 13 amino acids. Germline lookup yields CDR1 SQVTM and CDR2 ANQGSEA. J was trimmed by 7 bases and V by 3 bases; bases with no gene match: 7. CDR3 sequence (DNA): TGCAGCGTTGACAGGGGGATTAGAAATACGCAGTATTTT. It codes for CSVDRGIRNTQYF.

The chain couples TRBV23-1 to TRBJ2-7; D remains ambiguous. TRBV23-1 is identified as an open reading frame with a role that is uncertain. V was shortened by 3 bases and J by 4 bases, with 10 bases between the two germline ends. The CDR3 runs 13 residues. DNA of the CDR3: TGCGCCAGCAGTCAGGTCAGCAGATACGAGCAGTACTTC. The encoded protein is CASSQVSRYEQYF.

The rearrangement links TRBV20-1 to TRBJ2-1; 12 bases match TRBD2. CDR1 and CDR2 from the germline V gene are DFQATT and SNEGSKA (reference sequence). The ends lost 6 bases at V and 4 bases at J; junction bases unmatched: 10. The CDR3 covers 16 residues. CDR3 DNA sequence: TGCAGTGCACTATCTAGCGGGGGGGCAGGGTACAATGAGCAGTTCTTC. Translated, it gives CSALSSGGAGYNEQFF.

The chain carries TRBV20-1 and TRBJ2-3, with D hard to call. Germline CDR1 and CDR2: DFQATT and SNEGSKA (reference sequence). Deletions cut 5 bases from V and 1 base from J, with 7 bases between. CDR3 length: 12 residues. CDR3 sequence reads: CSAEVGTDTQYF. CDR3 DNA: TGCAGTGCTGAAGTCGGCACAGATACGCAGTATTTT.

This chain links TRBV3-1 with TRBJ2-5; D is possibly TRBD2 (5 bases). V dropped 0 bases and J dropped 5 bases, with 10 bases sitting between them. From germline, CDR1 is LGHDT and CDR2 YNNKEL (reference sequence). This CDR3 has 14 residues. CDR3 protein: CASSQDPGIETQYF. The DNA of the CDR3 is TGTGCCAGCAGCCAAGATCCCGGGATTGAGACCCAGTACTTC.

This clonotype was seen once. The gene calls are TRBV2 and TRBJ2-7; TRBD2 is a possible D gene (6 bases). The CDR3 runs 14 residues. Trimming left V 6 bases short and J 3 bases short, with 15 bases between. The V gene's germline CDR1 is SNHLY and CDR2 FYNNEI. CDR3 amino acids: CASSSSGTHYEQYF. The CDR3 DNA reads as TGTGCCAGCAGCTCATCCGGGACTCACTACGAGCAGTACTTC.

The chain combines TRBV19 with TRBJ2-7; D ambiguous. Trimming pared 7 bases from V and 2 bases from J, leaving 15 bases between. Germline V CDR1 and CDR2: LNHDA, SQIVND (reference sequence). This CDR3 spans 14 amino acids. DNA of the CDR3: TGTGCCAGTACCCCGGCAGGCTACGCCTACGAGCAGTACTTC. It specifies CASTPAGYAYEQYF. Variable domain in full (rest from reference TRBV19 and TRBJ2-7): DGGITQSPKYLFRKEGQNVTLSCEQNLNHDAMYWYRQDPGQGLRLIYYSQIVNDFQKGDIAEGYSVSREKKESFPLTVTSAQKNPTAFYLCASTPAGYAYEQYFGPGTRLTVT.

This clonotype was seen only a few times. The chain uses TRBV30 and TRBJ2-3; a weak D match, TRBD2 (7 bases). Germline V CDR1 and CDR2: GTSNPN, SVGIG (reference sequence). The CDR3 consists of 14 residues. Trimming left V 5 bases short and J 3 bases short, with 15 bases between. This CDR3 reads CAWSVQGGTDTQYF. The CDR3 nucleotides are TGTGCCTGGTCCGTACAGGGAGGGACAGATACGCAGTATTTT.

The V call is TRBV29-1, the J call TRBJ2-7; 9 bases map to TRBD2. The CDR3 sequence is 12 residues long. After removal of 4 bases from V and 5 bases from J, the junction contained 3 bases not matched to a gene. The germline V gene has CDR1 SQVTM and CDR2 ANQGSEA. DNA for the CDR3: TGCAGCGTTGTGAGCGGGGGGAACGAGCAGTACGTC. Protein: CSVVSGGNEQYV.

This chain's CDR3 is CASSQSAALNYEQYF. CDR3 DNA: TGTGCCAGCAGCCAAAGTGCAGCGCTGAACTACGAGCAGTACTTC. The chain employs TRBV3-1 and TRBJ2-7; D unresolved. The V gene lost 2 bases and the J gene lost 3 bases, with 14 bases spanning the gap. Germline V gene sequence: CDR1 LGHDT, CDR2 YNNKEL (reference sequence). This CDR3 is 15 amino acids long.

This sequence joins TRBV2 and TRBJ1-2, with D unclear. The CDR3 totals 14 residues. The germline gives CDR1 SNHLY, CDR2 FYNNEI. Trimming pared 1 base from V and 4 bases from J, leaving 10 bases between. The CDR3 nucleotides read TGTGCCAGCAGTGAAGGGCGCCACGCCTATGGCTACACCTTC. This codes for CASSEGRHAYGYTF.

For the CDR3, the DNA is TGCAGCGCACCCGATTTCACAGATACGCAGTATTTT. It specifies CSAPDFTDTQYF. The chain joins TRBV20-1 to TRBJ2-3; D gene uncertain. The CDR3 length is 12 residues. Germline lookup yields CDR1 DFQATT and CDR2 SNEGSKA (reference sequence).

A word on this clonotype: Sequence at one end of the junction differs from germline and may be a read error. This chain uses TRBV20-1 with TRBJ2-7, with a tentative D call TRBD1 (6 bases). Looked up from germline, CDR1 is DFQATT and CDR2 is SNEGSKA (reference sequence). This CDR3 comprises 13 residues. The CDR3 loop reads CSARGAGVYEQYF. CDR3 sequence (DNA): TGCAGTGCCAGAGGTGCAGGGGTTTACGAGCAGTACTTC.